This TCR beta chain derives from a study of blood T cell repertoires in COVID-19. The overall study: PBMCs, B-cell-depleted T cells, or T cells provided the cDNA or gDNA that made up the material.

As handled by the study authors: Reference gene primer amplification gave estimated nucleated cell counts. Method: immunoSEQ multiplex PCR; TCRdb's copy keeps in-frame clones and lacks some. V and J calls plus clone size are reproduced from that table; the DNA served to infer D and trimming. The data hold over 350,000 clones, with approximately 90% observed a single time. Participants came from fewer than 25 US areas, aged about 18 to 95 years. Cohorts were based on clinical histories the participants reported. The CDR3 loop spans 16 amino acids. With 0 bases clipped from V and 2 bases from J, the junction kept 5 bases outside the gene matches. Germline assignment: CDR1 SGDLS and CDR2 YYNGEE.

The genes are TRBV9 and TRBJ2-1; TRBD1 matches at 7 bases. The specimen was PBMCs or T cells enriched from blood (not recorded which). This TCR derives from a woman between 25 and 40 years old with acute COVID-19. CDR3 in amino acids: CASSVVGTAPYNEQFF. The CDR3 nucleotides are TGTGCCAGCAGCGTAGTAGGGACAGCACCCTACAATGAGCAGTTCTTC.